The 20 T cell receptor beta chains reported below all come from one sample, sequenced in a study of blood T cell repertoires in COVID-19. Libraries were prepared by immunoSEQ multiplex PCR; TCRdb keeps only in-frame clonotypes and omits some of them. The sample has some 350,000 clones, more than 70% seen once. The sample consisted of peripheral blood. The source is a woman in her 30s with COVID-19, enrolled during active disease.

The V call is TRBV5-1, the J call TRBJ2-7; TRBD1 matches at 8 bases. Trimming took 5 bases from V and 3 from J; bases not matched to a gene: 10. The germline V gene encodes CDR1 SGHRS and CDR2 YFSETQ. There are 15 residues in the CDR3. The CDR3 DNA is TGCGCCAGCAGATGGCGGCCGGGACAGGACTACGAGCAGTACTTC. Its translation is CASRWRPGQDYEQYF. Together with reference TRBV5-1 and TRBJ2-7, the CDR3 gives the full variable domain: KAGVTQTPRYLIKTRGQQVTLSCSPISGHRSVSWYQQTPGQGLQFLFEYFSETQRNKGNFPGRFSGRQFSNSRSEMNVSTLELGDSALYLCASRWRPGQDYEQYFGPGTRLTVT.

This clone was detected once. The DNA for the CDR3 is TGTGCCATCAGATCGCAGGGACAAAGTCAGCCCCAGCATTTT. It translates to CAIRSQGQSQPQHF. V gene TRBV10-3 combines with J gene TRBJ1-5; TRBD1 is a possible D gene (6 bases). Germline V gene sequence: CDR1 ENHRY, CDR2 SYGVKD. Trimming took 6 bases from V and 6 from J, leaving 15 bases between them. There are 14 residues in the CDR3.

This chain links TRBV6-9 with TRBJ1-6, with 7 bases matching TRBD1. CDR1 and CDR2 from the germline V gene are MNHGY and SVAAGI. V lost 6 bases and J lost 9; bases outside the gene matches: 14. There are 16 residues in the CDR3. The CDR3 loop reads CASRTEGAGAASPLHF. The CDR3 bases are TGTGCCAGCAGGACTGAGGGGGCAGGGGCGGCTTCACCCCTCCACTTT.

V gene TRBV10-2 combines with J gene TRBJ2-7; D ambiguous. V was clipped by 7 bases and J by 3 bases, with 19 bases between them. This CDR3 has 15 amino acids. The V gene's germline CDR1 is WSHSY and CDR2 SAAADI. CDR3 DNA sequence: TGCGCCAGCAACCCGCGGCGGAGCTTGGTCTACGAGCAGTACGTC. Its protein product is CASNPRRSLVYEQYV.

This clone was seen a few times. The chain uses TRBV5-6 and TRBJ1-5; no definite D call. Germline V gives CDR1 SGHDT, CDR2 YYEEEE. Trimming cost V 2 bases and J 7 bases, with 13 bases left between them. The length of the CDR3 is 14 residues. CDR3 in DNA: TGTGCCAGCAGCTTAATGGGAGATGGCCAGCCCCAGCATTTT. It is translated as CASSLMGDGQPQHF. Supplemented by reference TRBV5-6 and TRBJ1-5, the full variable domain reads DAGVTQSPTHLIKTRGQQVTLRCSPKSGHDTVSWYQQALGQGPQFIFQYYEEEERQRGNFPDRFSGHQFPNYSSELNVNALLLGDSALYLCASSLMGDGQPQHFGDGTRLSIL.

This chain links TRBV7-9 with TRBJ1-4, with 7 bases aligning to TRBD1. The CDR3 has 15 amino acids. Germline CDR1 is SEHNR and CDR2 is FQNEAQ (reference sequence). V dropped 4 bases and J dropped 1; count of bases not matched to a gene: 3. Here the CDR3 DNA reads TGTGCCAGCAGCTCCCAGGGGGTAACTAATGAAAAACTGTTTTTT. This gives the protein CASSSQGVTNEKLFF.

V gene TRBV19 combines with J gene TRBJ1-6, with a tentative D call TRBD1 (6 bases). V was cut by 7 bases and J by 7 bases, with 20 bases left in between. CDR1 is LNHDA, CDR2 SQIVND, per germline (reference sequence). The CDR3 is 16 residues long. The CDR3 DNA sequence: TGTGCCAGTACTAAGCTCGGACAGTCCCTAAATTCACCCCTCCACTTT. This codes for CASTKLGQSLNSPLHF.

CDR3 in amino acids: CASSKLGTKNTEAFF. CDR3 coding DNA: TGTGCCAGTAGTAAACTCGGGACAAAGAACACTGAAGCTTTCTTT. The rearrangement joins TRBV19 to TRBJ1-1; possibly TRBD1 for D (6 bases). V gave up 4 bases and J gave up 1 base, with 13 bases separating them. From germline, CDR1 is LNHDA and CDR2 SQIVND (reference sequence). The CDR3 length is 15 residues.

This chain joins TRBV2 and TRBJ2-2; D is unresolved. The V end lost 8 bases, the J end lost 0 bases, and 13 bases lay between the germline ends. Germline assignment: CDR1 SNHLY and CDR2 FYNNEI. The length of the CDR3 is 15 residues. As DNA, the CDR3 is TGTGCCAGCGCCCGGTTCGGTTCGAACACCGGGGAGCTGTTTTTT. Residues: CASARFGSNTGELFF.

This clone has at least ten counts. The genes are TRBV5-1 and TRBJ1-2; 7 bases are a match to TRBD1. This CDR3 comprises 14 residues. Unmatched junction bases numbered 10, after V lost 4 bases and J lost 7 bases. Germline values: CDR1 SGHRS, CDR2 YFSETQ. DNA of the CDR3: TGCGCCAGCAGCCCCCCCGAGAACAGGGGTGGCTACACCTTC. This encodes CASSPPENRGGYTF.

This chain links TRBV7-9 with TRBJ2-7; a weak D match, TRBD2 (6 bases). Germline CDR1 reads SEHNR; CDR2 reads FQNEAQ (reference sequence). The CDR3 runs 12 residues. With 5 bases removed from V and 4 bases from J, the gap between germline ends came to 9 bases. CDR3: CASSPEGYEQYF. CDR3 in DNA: TGTGCCAGCAGCCCGGAGGGTTACGAGCAGTACTTC.

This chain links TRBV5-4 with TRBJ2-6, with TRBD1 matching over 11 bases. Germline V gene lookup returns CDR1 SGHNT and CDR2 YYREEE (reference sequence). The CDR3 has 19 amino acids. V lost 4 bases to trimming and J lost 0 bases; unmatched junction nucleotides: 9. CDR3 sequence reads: CASSKPPGQGGSGANVLTF. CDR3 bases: TGTGCCAGCAGCAAACCACCGGGACAGGGGGGCTCTGGGGCCAACGTCCTGACTTTC.

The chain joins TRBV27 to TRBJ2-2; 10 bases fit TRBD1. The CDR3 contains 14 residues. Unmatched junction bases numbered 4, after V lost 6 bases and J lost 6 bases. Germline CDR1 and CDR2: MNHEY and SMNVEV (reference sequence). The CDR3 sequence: CASSWGQGSGELFF. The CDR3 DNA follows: TGTGCCAGCAGCTGGGGACAGGGGTCCGGGGAGCTGTTTTTT.

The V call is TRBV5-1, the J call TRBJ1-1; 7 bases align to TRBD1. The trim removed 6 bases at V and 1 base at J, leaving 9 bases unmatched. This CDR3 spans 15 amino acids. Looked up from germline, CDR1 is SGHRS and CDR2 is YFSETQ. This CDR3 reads CASTLRGQKNTEAFF. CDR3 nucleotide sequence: TGCGCCAGCACCCTTAGGGGACAGAAGAACACTGAAGCTTTCTTT. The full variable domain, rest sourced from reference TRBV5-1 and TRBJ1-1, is KAGVTQTPRYLIKTRGQQVTLSCSPISGHRSVSWYQQTPGQGLQFLFEYFSETQRNKGNFPGRFSGRQFSNSRSEMNVSTLELGDSALYLCASTLRGQKNTEAFFGQGTRLTVV.

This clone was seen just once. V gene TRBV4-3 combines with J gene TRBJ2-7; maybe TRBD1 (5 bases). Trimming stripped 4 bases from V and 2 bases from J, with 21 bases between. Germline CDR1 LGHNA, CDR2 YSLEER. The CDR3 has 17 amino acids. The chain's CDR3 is CASSRIPTEVDTYEQYV. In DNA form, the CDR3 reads TGCGCCAGCAGCCGAATCCCGACCGAGGTGGACACCTACGAGCAGTACGTC.

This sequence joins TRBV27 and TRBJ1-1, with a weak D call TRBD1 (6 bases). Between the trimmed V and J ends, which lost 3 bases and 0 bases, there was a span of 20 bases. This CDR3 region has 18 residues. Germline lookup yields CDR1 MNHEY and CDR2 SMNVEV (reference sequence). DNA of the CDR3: TGTGCCAGCAGTTTGAAACAGGGTGTAAGGCTCATGAACACTGAAGCTTTCTTT. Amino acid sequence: CASSLKQGVRLMNTEAFF.

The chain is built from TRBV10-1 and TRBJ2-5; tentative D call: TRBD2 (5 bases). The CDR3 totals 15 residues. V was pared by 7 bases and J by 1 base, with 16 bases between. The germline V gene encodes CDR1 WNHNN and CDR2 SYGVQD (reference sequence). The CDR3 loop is CASIELVPPQETQYF. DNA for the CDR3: TGCGCCAGCATTGAACTAGTCCCACCCCAAGAGACCCAGTACTTC.

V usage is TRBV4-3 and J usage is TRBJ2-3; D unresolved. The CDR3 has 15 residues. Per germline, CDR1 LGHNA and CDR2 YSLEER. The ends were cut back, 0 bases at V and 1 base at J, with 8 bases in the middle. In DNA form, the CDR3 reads TGCGCCAGCAGCCAAGAACAGTGGGGCACAGATACGCAGTATTTT. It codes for CASSQEQWGTDTQYF.

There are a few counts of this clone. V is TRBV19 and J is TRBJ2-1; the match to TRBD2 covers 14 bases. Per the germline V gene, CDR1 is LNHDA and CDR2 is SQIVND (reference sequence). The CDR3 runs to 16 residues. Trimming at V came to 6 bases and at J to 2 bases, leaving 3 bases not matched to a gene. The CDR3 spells CASSRLAGGTYNEQFF. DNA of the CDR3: TGTGCCAGTAGCAGACTAGCGGGAGGGACCTACAATGAGCAGTTCTTC.

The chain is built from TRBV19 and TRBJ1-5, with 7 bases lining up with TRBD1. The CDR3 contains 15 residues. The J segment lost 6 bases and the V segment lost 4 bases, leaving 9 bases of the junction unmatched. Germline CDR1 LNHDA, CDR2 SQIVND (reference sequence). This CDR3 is CASSNRGMVGQPQHF. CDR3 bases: TGTGCCAGTAGTAACAGGGGAATGGTTGGTCAGCCCCAGCATTTT.